The sequence of this T cell receptor (beta chain) was determined in a study of control samples from healthy donors and cancer patients. The CDR3 length is 13 residues. The germline V and J ends were trimmed by 2 bases and 3 bases, with 8 bases remaining between them. Looked up from germline, CDR1 is GTSNPN and CDR2 is SVGIG (reference sequence). Only in-frame clones appear in the TCRdb table, and some are missing; sequencing was by immunoSEQ multiplex PCR. This table holds 100,000 or so clones, roughly 91% found once. Specimen: blood. The rearrangement links TRBV30 to TRBJ1-5; D gene uncertain. The sequence was obtained from a man between 25 and 39 years old in good health. CDR3 in amino acids: CAWSHSSNQPQHF. CDR3 sequence (DNA): TGTGCCTGGAGTCACAGCTCCAATCAGCCCCAGCATTTT.